This passage covers 12 T cell receptor beta chains from one sample sequenced in a study of T cell responses to AZD1222 COVID-19 vaccine. This table comes from immunoSEQ multiplex PCR, and its TCRdb copy is limited to in-frame clones, with some not included. The table shows roughly 70,000 clones, with about 90% occurring only once. The starting material was peripheral blood, obtained on day 0 of AZD1222 vaccination. These receptors originate from an adult in good health.

The V call is TRBV29-1, the J call TRBJ1-2, with a possible D match to TRBD1 (6 bases). The CDR3 consists of 15 residues. The germline V gene encodes CDR1 SQVTM and CDR2 ANQGSEA. Trimming stripped 2 bases from V and 0 bases from J, with 13 bases between. In DNA form, the CDR3 reads TGCAGCGTTGAAAGCAGGGGCGAAGCTAACTATGGCTACACCTTC. This translates into CSVESRGEANYGYTF.

V is TRBV5-1 and J is TRBJ2-1; 9 nucleotides align to TRBD1. CDR3 length equals 14 residues. V trimming: 3 bases; J trimming: 7 bases; junction bases outside the gene matches: 5. Germline assignment: CDR1 SGHRS and CDR2 YFSETQ. CDR3 sequence: CASSSGTGMNEQFF. Here the CDR3 DNA reads TGCGCCAGCAGCTCCGGGACAGGGATGAATGAGCAGTTCTTC.

The chain recombines TRBV5-1 with TRBJ1-4; 9 positions match TRBD1. With V trimmed by 2 bases and J by 7 bases, 6 bases remained unmatched. Germline V gene lookup returns CDR1 SGHRS and CDR2 YFSETQ. The CDR3 spans 15 residues. Here the CDR3 DNA reads TGCGCCAGCAGCTTCACCGGGACAGGGTTTGAAAAACTGTTTTTT. Amino acids: CASSFTGTGFEKLFF.

V and J are TRBV7-2 and TRBJ2-3; TRBD2 aligns across 9 bases. V was pared by 1 base and J by 8 bases, with 7 bases of the junction left unmatched. Germline CDR1 is SGHTA and CDR2 is FQGNSA. CDR3 size: 15 residues. In DNA form, the CDR3 reads TGTGCCAGCAGCTTAGGGGCTAGCGGGGTTGGTACGCAGTATTTT. As protein: CASSLGASGVGTQYF.

The rearrangement links TRBV25-1 to TRBJ1-5; D is ambiguous. Trimming took off 4 bases at V and 0 bases at J, with 7 bases between the two ends. From germline, CDR1 is MGHDK and CDR2 SYGVNS. This CDR3 is 14 amino acids long. The CDR3 DNA follows: TGTGCCAGCAGTGTTTACGTTAGCAATCAGCCCCAGCATTTT. This translates into CASSVYVSNQPQHF.

The J gene is TRBJ2-5, the V gene TRBV5-1; D perhaps matches TRBD1 (6 bases). The CDR3 is 13 amino acids. Germline lookup yields CDR1 SGHRS and CDR2 YFSETQ. The V and J ends lost 2 bases and 2 bases respectively, with 7 bases between them. In nucleotides, the CDR3 is TGCGCCAGCAGCTTCAGGGGACAAGAGACCCAGTACTTC. Translating it yields CASSFRGQETQYF.

J is TRBJ2-2 and V is TRBV7-2; D gene unclear. Per the germline V gene, CDR1 is SGHTA and CDR2 is FQGNSA. Trimming pared 5 bases from V and 8 bases from J, leaving 12 bases between. The CDR3 loop spans 13 amino acids. CDR3 residues: CASSADLGGELFF. The CDR3 DNA follows: TGTGCCAGCAGCGCGGACCTAGGTGGGGAGCTGTTTTTT.

The chain is built from TRBV6-6 and TRBJ1-2; D is undetermined. The V end lost 5 bases, the J end lost 6 bases, and 13 bases lay between the germline ends. Germline V gene sequence: CDR1 MNHNY, CDR2 SVGAGI (reference sequence). The CDR3 contains 13 residues. CDR3 sequence (DNA): TGTGCCAGCAGTCACGGGGAGTCAAATGGCTACACCTTC. This codes for CASSHGESNGYTF.

The chain is built from TRBV30 and TRBJ1-5, with no clear D. The CDR3 totals 12 residues. Germline-derived CDR1 and CDR2 are GTSNPN and SVGIG (reference sequence). V was pared by 1 base and J by 5 bases, with 6 bases between. CDR3 sequence: CAWSEGYQPQHF. In DNA, the CDR3 is TGTGCCTGGAGTGAGGGTTATCAGCCCCAGCATTTT.

This clone is a singleton in its sample. At one end, the junction sequence differs from germline, possibly due to a read error. V is TRBV24-1 and J is TRBJ2-1; D not certain. CDR1 KGHDR and CDR2 SFDVKD come from the germline V gene. CDR3 length equals 17 residues. CDR3 sequence reads: CATSDFGGFSSYNEQFF. The CDR3 nucleotides read TGTGCCACCAGCGATTTCGGCGGATTTAGCTCCTACAATGAGCAGTTCTTC.

V gene TRBV3-1 (or the pseudogene TRBV3-2) combines with J gene TRBJ2-1; 8 nucleotides agree with TRBD2. CDR3 length: 16 amino acids. V shed 2 bases and J 0 bases; nucleotides not matched to a gene: 3. Germline V gene lookup returns CDR1 LGHDT and CDR2 YNNKEL (reference sequence). CDR3: CASSQQRGSSYNEQFF. In nucleotides, the CDR3 is TGTGCCAGCAGCCAACAGCGGGGGAGCTCCTACAATGAGCAGTTCTTC.

V usage is TRBV6-2 or TRBV6-3 and J usage is TRBJ1-2; TRBD1 might be the D (5 bases). The CDR3 is made up of 16 amino acids. V dropped 2 bases and J dropped 1 base, with 14 bases sitting between them. Germline V gene data show CDR1 as MNHEY and CDR2 as SVGEGT. As DNA, the CDR3 is TGTGCCAGCAGTTACCGCGGGGGGGAAGGTAACTATGGCTACACCTTC. Translated: CASSYRGGEGNYGYTF.